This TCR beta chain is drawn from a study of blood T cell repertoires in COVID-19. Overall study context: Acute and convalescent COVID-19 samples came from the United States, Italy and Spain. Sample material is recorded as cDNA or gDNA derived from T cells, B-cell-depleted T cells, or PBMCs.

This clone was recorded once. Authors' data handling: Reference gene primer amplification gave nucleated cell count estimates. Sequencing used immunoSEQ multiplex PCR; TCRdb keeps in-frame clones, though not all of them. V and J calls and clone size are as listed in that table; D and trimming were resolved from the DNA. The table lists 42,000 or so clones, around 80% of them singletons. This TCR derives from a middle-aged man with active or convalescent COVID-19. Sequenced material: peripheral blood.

For the CDR3, the DNA is TGTGCCAGCAGTTTGAGGTTGAGGGGGCCGAGCTCTGGGGCCAACGTCCTGACTTTC. Translating it yields CASSLRLRGPSSGANVLTF. The chain links TRBV6-2 or TRBV6-3 to TRBJ2-6, with TRBD1 identical over 7 bases. CDR1 and CDR2 from the germline V gene are MNHEY and SVGEGT. The V gene end was trimmed by 4 bases and the J gene end by 0 bases; junction bases not matched to a gene: 12. This CDR3 is built from 19 residues.